The 8 T cell receptor beta chains in this list originate from one sample, sequenced in a study of CD8 T cells in Susac syndrome. Reverse transcription of roughly 0.45 to 1 ug RNA used random hexamers. TCRdb fed the immunoSEQ multiplex PCR reads into MiXCR, producing one record per CDR3 protein. The sample contains about 180,000 distinct CDR3 sequences, about 93% of which appear only once. Sequencing was carried out using CD4+ T cells from PBMCs. All receptors come from a human donor with Susac syndrome.

This clonotype was seen once. The chain joins TRBV20-1 to TRBJ2-6; tentative D call: TRBD1 (6 bases). Looked up from germline, CDR1 is DFQATT and CDR2 is SNEGSKA (reference sequence). V was cut by 3 bases and J by 0 bases, with 18 bases left in between. The CDR3 extends over 18 amino acids. The CDR3 nucleotides are TGCAGTGCTAGGGGGGTAACGGACAGTAACTCTGGGGCCAACGTCCTGACTTTC. Translated, it gives CSARGVTDSNSGANVLTF.

V gene TRBV2 combines with J gene TRBJ2-1; no reliable D call. This CDR3 is built from 12 residues. CDR1 SNHLY and CDR2 FYNNEI come from the germline V gene. V was shortened by 4 bases and J by 8 bases, with 9 bases between the two germline ends. CDR3 in DNA: TGTGCCAGCAGTGTAAATTATTATGAGCAGTTCTTC. This translates into CASSVNYYEQFF. The entire variable domain, with the rest obtained from reference TRBV2 and TRBJ2-1, is as follows: EPEVTQTPSHQVTQMGQEVILRCVPISNHLYFYWYRQILGQKVEFLVSFYNNEISEKSEIFDDQFSVERPDGSNFTLKIRSTKLEDSAMYFCASSVNYYEQFFGPGTRLTVL.

This chain links TRBV10-3 with TRBJ1-1; D ambiguous. The CDR3 length is 12 residues. The V end was cut by 6 bases, the J end by 3 bases, with 8 bases between. Germline CDR1 is ENHRY and CDR2 is SYGVKD. The CDR3 bases are TGTGCCATCAGGGGAATAGACACTGAAGCTTTCTTT. Translation: CAIRGIDTEAFF.

The chain combines TRBV28 with TRBJ1-2; D is unresolved. The V end lost 11 bases, the J end lost 0 bases, and 13 bases lay between the germline ends. Germline lookup yields CDR1 MDHEN and CDR2 SYDVKM. The CDR3 has 13 amino acids. The CDR3 sequence is CAAFGFTNYGYTF. In DNA form, the CDR3 reads TGTGCCGCCTTCGGCTTCACTAACTATGGCTACACCTTC.

The CDR3 region is CASSLGTSRKLFF. CDR3 DNA sequence: TGTGCCAGCAGCCTCGGGACCTCCAGGAAACTGTTTTTT. This chain joins TRBV12-3 or TRBV12-4 and TRBJ1-4; TRBD1 is a possible D gene (5 bases). Trimming removed 6 bases at V and 11 bases at J, with 16 bases between. The CDR3 length is 13 residues.

The chain is built from TRBV20-1 and TRBJ2-7; either TRBD1 or TRBD2 may fit D (5 bases each). CDR1 is DFQATT, CDR2 SNEGSKA, per germline (reference sequence). This CDR3 has 12 residues. The V end lost 5 bases, the J end lost 2 bases, and 10 bases lay between the germline ends. The CDR3 protein is CSARRDPYEQYF. CDR3 sequence (DNA): TGCAGTGCTCGCCGGGACCCCTACGAGCAGTACTTC.

The CDR3 spells CASSLASGRTYNEQFF. CDR3 in DNA: TGTGCCAGCAGCTTAGCTAGCGGGAGGACCTACAATGAGCAGTTCTTC. V and J are TRBV7-2 and TRBJ2-1; 10 bases match TRBD2. The J segment lost 2 bases and the V segment lost 0 bases, leaving 1 base of the junction unmatched. The CDR3 covers 16 residues. The V gene's germline CDR1 is SGHTA and CDR2 FQGNSA. The complete variable domain, with remaining parts taken from reference TRBV7-2 and TRBJ2-1, reads GAGVSQSPSNKVTEKGKDVELRCDPISGHTALYWYRQSLGQGLEFLIYFQGNSAPDKSGLPSDRFSAERTGGSVSTLTIQRTQQEDSAVYLCASSLASGRTYNEQFFGPGTRLTVL.

For the CDR3, the DNA is TGTGCCAGCAGCGCTGGAAGTGTCCGGGAGACCCAGTACTTC. Translated, it gives CASSAGSVRETQYF. The V and J genes are TRBV5-6 and TRBJ2-5; D gene uncertain. From germline, CDR1 is SGHDT and CDR2 YYEEEE. V was trimmed by 4 bases and J by 5 bases, leaving 15 bases between them. The CDR3 consists of 14 residues.